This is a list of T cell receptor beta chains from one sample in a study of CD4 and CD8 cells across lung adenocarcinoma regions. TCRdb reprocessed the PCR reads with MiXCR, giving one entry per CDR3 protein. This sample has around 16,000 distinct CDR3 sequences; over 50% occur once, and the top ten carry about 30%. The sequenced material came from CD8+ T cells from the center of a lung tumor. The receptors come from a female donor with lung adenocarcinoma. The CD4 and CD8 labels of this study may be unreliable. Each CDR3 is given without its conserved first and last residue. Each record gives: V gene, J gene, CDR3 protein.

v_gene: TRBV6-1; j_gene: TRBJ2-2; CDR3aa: ASGGGWAGELF
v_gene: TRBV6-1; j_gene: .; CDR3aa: ASSEPFHADYAKNIQY
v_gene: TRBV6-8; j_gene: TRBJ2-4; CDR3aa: GSSGLWGTNTQY
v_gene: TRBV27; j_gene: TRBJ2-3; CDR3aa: ASSLGGDTDTQY
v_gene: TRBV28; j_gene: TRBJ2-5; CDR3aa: ASNSIKRSEFETQY
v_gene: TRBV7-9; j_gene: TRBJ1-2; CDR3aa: ASSLIRGIYGYT
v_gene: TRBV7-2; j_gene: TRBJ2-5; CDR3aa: ASSLPGIQETQY
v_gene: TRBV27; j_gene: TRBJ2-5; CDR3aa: AGSGGGVTDTQY
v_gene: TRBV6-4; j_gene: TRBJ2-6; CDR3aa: ASSLTGGSGANVLT
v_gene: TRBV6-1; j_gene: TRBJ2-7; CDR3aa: ASREGSIHEQY
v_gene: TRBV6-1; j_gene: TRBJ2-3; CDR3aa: ASSRGLAAVSTGAQF
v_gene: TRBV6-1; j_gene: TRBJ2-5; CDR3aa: ARSPGQGETQY
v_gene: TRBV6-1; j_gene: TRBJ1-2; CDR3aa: ASSEMGYGYT
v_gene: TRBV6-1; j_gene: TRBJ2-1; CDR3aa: ASSVLRIGLRGNEQF
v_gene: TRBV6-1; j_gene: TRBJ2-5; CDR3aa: ASTALGGRDQETQY
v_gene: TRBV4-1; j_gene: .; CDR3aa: ASSQGRSTYEQY
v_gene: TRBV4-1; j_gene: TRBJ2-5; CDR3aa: CGGPGANDTDTQY
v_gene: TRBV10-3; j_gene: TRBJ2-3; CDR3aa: AIKAVSTGEQY
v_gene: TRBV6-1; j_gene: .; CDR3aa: ASSARDRSSYEQY
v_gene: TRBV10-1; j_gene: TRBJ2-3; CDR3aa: ASTGLSATDTQY
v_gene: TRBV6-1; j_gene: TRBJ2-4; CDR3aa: ASSPRRGGTDTQY
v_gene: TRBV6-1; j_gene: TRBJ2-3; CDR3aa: ASSAGRNQDTQY
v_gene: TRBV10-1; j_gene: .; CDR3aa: ASSEGHSYEQY
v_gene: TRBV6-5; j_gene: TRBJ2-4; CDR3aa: ASSYGRMGAKNTQY
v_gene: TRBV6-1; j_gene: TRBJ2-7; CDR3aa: ASSEGQGLYEQY
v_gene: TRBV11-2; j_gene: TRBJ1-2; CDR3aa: ASSLSGSPYGYT
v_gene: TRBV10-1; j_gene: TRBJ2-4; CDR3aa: RSRGLRAKNTQY
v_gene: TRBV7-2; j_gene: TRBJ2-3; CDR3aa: ASSLVLRGRSTGAQY
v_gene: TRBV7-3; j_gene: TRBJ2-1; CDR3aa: ASSLTGRSYNEQF
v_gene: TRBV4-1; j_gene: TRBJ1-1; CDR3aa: ASSQEHTEAF
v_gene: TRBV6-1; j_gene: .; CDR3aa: ASSEMVGGFYEQY
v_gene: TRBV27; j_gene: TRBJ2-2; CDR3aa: ASRKWEQGNTGELF
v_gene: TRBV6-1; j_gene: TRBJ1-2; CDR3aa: ASSATGQYGYT
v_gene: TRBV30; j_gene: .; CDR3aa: AWNENMRETQY
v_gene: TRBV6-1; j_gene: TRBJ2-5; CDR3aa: ASSAGLGGRQEETQY
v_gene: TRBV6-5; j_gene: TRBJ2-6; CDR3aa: ASGYAGAGGANVLT
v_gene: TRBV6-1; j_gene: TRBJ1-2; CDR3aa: ASRRDGQNYGYT
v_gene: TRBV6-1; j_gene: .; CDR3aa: ASREDGASSYEQY
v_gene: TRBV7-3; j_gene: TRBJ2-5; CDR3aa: ASSPSPATIETQY
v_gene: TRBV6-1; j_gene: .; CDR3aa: AGRGAGGPETQY